This TCR beta chain was sequenced in a study of T cells in Graves' hyperthyroidism and ophthalmopathy. Orbital computed tomography and thyroid ultrasound, together with serum TRAb and thyroxine and clinical symptoms, were used for diagnoses. Isolation of PBMCs was performed on around 9.7 ml fresh peripheral blood. RNA transcripts provided the source from which TCR beta CDR3 regions were amplified. First-round RT-PCR with HTBI primers amplified the TCR CDR3 region. Via MiXCR, TCRdb re-called the multiplex PCR reads, giving one row per CDR3 protein. The sample holds around 300,000 distinct CDR3 sequences, 11% to 15% seen once. This clonotype was counted many times. V was pared by 4 bases and J by 2 bases, with 9 bases between. Germline V gene data show CDR1 as MDHEN and CDR2 as SYDVKM. This CDR3 is built from 13 residues.

The clonotype originates from a woman aged 25 to 39 with Graves' hyperthyroidism. The sequencing input was blood. V is TRBV28 and J is TRBJ2-7, with D perhaps matching TRBD2 (5 bases). The CDR3 DNA sequence: TGTGCCAGCAGTTCCCTCGGGACCTACGAGCAGTACTTC. Translation: CASSSLGTYEQYF.